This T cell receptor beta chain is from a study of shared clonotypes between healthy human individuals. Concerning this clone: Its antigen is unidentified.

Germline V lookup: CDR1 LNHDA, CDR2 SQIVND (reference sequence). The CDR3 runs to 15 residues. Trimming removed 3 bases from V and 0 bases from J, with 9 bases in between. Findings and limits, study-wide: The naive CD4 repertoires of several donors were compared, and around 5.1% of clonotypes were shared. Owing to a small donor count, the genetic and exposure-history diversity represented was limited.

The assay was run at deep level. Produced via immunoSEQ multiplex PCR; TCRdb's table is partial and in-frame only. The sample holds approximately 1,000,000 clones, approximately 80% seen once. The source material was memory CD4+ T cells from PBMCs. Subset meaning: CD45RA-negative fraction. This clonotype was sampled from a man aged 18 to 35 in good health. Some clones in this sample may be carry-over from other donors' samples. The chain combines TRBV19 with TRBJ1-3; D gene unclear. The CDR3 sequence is CASSMDASSGNTIYF. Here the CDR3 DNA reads TGTGCCAGTAGTATGGACGCGAGCTCTGGAAACACCATATATTTT.